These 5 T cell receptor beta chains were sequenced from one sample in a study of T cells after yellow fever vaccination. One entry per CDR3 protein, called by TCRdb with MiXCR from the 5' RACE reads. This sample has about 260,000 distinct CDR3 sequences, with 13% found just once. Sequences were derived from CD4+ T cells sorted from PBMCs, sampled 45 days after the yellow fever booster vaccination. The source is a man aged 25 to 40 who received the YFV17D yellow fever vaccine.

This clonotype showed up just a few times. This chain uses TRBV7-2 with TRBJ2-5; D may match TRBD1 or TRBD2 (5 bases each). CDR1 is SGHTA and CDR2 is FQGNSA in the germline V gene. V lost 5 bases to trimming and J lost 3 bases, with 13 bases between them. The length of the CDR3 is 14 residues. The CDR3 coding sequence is TGTGCCAGCAGCCTTTGGGGGATGGAAGAGACCCAGTACTTC. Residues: CASSLWGMEETQYF.

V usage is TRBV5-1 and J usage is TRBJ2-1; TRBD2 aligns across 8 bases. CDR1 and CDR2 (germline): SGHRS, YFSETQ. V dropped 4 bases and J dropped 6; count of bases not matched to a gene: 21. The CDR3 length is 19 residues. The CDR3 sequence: CASSPKKVAGRITFNEQFF. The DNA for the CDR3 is TGCGCCAGCAGCCCGAAAAAAGTAGCGGGACGAATTACCTTCAATGAGCAGTTCTTC.

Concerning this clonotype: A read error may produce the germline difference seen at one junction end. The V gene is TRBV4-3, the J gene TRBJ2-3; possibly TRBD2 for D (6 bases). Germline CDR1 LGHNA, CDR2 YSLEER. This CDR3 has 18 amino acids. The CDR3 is CACSQESGGVRVTDTQYF. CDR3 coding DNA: TGCGCCTGCAGCCAAGAAAGCGGAGGGGTACGGGTCACAGATACGCAGTATTTT.

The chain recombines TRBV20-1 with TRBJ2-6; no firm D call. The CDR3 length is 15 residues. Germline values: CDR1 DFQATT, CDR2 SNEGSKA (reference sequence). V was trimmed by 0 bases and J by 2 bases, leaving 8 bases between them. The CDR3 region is CSARDVEPGANVLTF. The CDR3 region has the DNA TGCAGTGCTAGAGATGTCGAGCCTGGGGCCAACGTCCTGACTTTC.

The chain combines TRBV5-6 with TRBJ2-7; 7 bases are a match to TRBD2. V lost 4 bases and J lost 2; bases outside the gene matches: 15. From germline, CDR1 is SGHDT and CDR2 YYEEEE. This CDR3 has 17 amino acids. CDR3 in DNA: TGTGCCAGCAGCCTATCCGAGTGGCGGGAGAGGGCCTACGAGCAGTACTTC. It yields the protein CASSLSEWRERAYEQYF.